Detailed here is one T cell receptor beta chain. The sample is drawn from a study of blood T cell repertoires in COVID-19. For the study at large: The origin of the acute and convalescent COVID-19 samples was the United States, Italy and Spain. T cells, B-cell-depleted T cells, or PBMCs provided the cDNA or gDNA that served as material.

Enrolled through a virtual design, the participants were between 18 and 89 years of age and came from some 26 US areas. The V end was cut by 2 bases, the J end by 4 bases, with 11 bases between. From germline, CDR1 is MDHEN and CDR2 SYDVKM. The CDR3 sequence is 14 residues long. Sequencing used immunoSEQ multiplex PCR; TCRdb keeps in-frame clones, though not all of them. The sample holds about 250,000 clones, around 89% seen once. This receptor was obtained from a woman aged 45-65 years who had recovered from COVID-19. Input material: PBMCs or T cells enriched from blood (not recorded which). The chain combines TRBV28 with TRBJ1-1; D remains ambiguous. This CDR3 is CASSLREFRTEAFF. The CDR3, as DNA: TGTGCCAGCAGTTTACGAGAGTTCCGCACTGAAGCTTTCTTT.